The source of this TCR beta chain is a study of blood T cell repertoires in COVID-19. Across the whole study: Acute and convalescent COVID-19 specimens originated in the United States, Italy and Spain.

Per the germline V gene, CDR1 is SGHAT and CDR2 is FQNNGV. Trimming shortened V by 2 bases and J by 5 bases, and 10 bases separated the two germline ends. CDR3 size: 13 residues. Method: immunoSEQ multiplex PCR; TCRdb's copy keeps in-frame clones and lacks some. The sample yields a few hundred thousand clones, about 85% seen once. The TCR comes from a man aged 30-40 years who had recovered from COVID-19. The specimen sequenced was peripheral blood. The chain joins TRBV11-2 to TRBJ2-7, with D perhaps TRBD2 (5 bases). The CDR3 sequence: CASSLSGEDEQYF. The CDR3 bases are TGTGCCAGCAGCTTAAGCGGAGAAGACGAGCAGTACTTC.